The 4 T cell receptor beta chains below come from one sample, sequenced in a study of blood T cells in healthy people across ages. Then a second PCR, running roughly 7 to 11 cycles, was carried out with a sample-barcoded 5' primer and a J-beta primer mix. TCRdb recomputed calls from the 5' RACE reads with MiXCR, one row per CDR3 protein. The sample shows 800,000 or so distinct CDR3 sequences, just under 25% of them seen only once. This same sample was also part of a study on T cells of mothers and their children.

Sequencing used blood. Receptor source: a boy aged 5-17 years in good health.

This sequence joins TRBV27 and TRBJ1-2; D remains ambiguous. This CDR3 is 14 amino acids long. Trimming cost V 2 bases and J 11 bases, with 18 bases left between them. CDR1 and CDR2 from the germline V gene are MNHEY and SMNVEV (reference sequence). The CDR3 DNA reads TGTGCCAGCAGTTTAACCGGGTTTCATCGTGGTTACACCTTC. Encoded protein: CASSLTGFHRGYTF.

The chain combines TRBV6-6 with TRBJ1-6, with 7 bases lining up with TRBD1. The V and J ends lost 6 bases and 8 bases, in that order; junction bases with no gene match: 4. This CDR3 spans 13 amino acids. Germline values: CDR1 MNHNY, CDR2 SVGAGI (reference sequence). DNA of the CDR3: TGTGCCAGCAGATATGACAGGGATTCACCCCTCCACTTT. Translating it yields CASRYDRDSPLHF.

There are a few counts of this clonotype. This sequence joins TRBV7-9 and TRBJ1-1; 7 bases agree with TRBD1. Germline-derived CDR1 and CDR2 are SEHNR and FQNEAQ (reference sequence). The CDR3 has 13 residues. V lost 10 bases and J lost 1; bases outside the gene matches: 6. CDR3 sequence (DNA): TGTGCCAATTCGAGGGGGCCGAACACTGAAGCTTTCTTT. Protein sequence: CANSRGPNTEAFF.

The chain employs TRBV29-1 and TRBJ2-4; maybe TRBD1 (6 bases). Per germline, CDR1 SQVTM and CDR2 ANQGSEA. The CDR3 covers 15 residues. With 6 bases removed from V and 0 bases from J, the gap between germline ends came to 15 bases. The CDR3 spells CSVYSQGLAKNIQYF. In DNA form, the CDR3 reads TGCAGCGTCTATTCTCAGGGGCTAGCCAAAAACATTCAGTACTTC.